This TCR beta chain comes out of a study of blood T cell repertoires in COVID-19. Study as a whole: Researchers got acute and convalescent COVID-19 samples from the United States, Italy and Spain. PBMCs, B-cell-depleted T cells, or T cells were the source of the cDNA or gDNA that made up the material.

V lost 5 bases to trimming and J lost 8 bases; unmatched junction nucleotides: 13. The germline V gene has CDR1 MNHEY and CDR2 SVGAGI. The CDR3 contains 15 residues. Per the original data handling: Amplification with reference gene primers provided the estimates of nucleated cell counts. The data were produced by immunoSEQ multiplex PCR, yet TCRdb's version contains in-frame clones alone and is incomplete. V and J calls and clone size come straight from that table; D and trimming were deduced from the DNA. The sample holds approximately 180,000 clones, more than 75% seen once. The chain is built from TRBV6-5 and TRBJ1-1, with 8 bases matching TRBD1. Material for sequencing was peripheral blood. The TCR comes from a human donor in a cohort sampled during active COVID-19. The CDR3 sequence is CASSPLDRAGGEAFF. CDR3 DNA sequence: TGTGCCAGCAGTCCCTTGGACAGGGCTGGGGGAGAAGCTTTCTTT.